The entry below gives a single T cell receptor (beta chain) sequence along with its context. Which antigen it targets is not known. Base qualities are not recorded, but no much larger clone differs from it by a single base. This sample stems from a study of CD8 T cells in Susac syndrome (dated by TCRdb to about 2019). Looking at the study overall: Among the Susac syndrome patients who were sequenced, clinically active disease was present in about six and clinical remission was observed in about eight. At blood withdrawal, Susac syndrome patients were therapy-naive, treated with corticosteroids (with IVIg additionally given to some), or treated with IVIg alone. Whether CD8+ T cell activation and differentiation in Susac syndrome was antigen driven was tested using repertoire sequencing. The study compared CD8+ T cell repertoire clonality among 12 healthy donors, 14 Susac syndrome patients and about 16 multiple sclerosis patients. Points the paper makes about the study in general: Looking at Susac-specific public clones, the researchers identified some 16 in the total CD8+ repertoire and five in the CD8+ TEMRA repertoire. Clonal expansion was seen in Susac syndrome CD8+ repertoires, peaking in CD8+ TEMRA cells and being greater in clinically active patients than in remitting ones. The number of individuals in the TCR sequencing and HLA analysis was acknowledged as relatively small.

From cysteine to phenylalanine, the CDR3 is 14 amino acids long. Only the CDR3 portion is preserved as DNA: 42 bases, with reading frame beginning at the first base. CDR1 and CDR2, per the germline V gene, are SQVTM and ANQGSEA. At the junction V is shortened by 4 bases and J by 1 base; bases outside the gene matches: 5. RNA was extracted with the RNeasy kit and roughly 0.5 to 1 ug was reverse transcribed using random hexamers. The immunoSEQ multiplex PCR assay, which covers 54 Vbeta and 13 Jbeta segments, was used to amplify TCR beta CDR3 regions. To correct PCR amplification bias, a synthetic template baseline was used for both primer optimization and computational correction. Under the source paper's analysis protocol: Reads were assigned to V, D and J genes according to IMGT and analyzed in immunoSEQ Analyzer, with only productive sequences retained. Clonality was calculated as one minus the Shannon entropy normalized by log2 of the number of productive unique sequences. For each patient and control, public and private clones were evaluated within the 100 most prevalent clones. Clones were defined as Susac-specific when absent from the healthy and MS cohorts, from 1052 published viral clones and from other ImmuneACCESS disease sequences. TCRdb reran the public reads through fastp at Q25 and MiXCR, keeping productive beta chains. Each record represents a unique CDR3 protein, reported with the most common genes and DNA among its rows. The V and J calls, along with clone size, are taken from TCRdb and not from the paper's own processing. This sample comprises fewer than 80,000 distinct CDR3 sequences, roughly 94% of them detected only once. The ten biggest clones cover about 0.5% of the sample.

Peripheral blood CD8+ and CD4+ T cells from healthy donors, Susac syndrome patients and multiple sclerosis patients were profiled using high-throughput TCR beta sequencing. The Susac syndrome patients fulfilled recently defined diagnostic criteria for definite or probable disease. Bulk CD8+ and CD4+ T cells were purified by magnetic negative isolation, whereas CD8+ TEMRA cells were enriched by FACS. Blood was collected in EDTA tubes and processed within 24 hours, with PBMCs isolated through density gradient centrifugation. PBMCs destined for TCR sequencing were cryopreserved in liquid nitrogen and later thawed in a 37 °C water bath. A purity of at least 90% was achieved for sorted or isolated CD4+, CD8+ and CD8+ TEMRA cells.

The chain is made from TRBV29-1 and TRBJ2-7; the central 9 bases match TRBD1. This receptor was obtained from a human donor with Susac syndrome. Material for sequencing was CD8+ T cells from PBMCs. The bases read TGCAGCGTTGGCGGACAGGGGCCATCCTACGAGCAGTACTTC. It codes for CSVGGQGPSYEQYF.